This is a list of T cell receptor beta chains from one sample in a study of blood T cell repertoires in COVID-19. The table came from immunoSEQ multiplex PCR; TCRdb's copy has only in-frame clones and leaves some out. The sample yields about 140,000 clones, more than 70% seen once. The source material was peripheral blood. These receptors were obtained from a middle-aged man with active or convalescent COVID-19. The CDR3 runs from the conserved cysteine through the conserved F or W.

TRBV10-3 CAISESPGLAGGDEQFF
TRBV6-5 CASSYSREEQFF
TRBV4-3 CASSPEDRATDTQYF
TRBV24-1 CATTGKGTGDRHEQFF
TRBV30 CAWRTGGHYNEQFF
TRBV18 CASSATGGHEQYF
TRBV13 CASSWGQGTNSPLHF
TRBV27 CASSPPYTEQFF
TRBV6-1 CASSEGEVSFYNEQFF
TRBV5-1 CASSLAVPGSTGNTIYF
TRBV6-2/TRBV6-3 CASSYSRIDYHLINYGYTF
TRBV6-1 CASSEYGKKGLAQHF
TRBV6-5 CASSYSEVPSGNTIYF
TRBV15 CATSREEAYYYGYTF
TRBV19 CASSIAQGIPSNQPQHF
TRBV10-3 CAISRSASGRTGGDEQYF
TRBV2 CASRETSGAYNEQFF
TRBV7-6 CASSLASSGFSTDTQYF
TRBV7-3 CASSDTTGGKFF
TRBV28 CASSPADTDTQYF
TRBV5-1 CASSGTSLNTGELFF
TRBV5-1 CASSLGTGTSNQPQHF
TRBV2 CASGGGNTDTQYF
TRBV27 CASSKQAGGLKVAHNEQFF
TRBV27 CASTWGGPSGRAPDTQYF
TRBV7-9 CASSVGTSAAEAFF
TRBV4-1 CASSKPNQGKDYGYTF
TRBV11-2 CASSLVPRDTQYF
TRBV5-1 CASSLGQANTEAFF
TRBV28 CASNLPTGGSGANVLTF
TRBV10-3 CAISIGQGGSGYTF
TRBV6-5 CATEGGLNTIYF
TRBV7-3 CASSWFGGEQFF
TRBV28 CASSFPGFDYGYTF
TRBV6-2/TRBV6-3 CASSGLVETQYF
TRBV10-3 CAISESLASGSYEQFF
TRBV11-2 CASSYTQGRGGRAPSTQYF
TRBV5-4 CASSSPVDRTNQPQHF
TRBV19 CARSRVNTF
TRBV19 CASSPEGAPGQPQHF
TRBV28 CASSLVARTGYSNQPQHF
TRBV9 CASSPRTVNTGELFF
TRBV4-1 CASSPREGNLEQYF
TRBV2 CASSEIAGIYLQYF
TRBV7-2 CASSWGGSSGNTIYF
TRBV15 CATSRASGSYNEQFF
TRBV27 CASSLQGLAGGDTQYF
TRBV6-1 CASSEEGGDYGYTF
TRBV5-1 CASSRGGGAIDYGYTF
TRBV4-1 CASSLLAVPQGKNIQYF
TRBV7-9 CASSLSGTGGPGELFF
TRBV27 CASSLTAGQAKNIQYF
TRBV19 CATTGTLNTGELFF
TRBV4-1 CASSPYGNYNEQFF
TRBV18 CASSPGLNTGELFF
TRBV19 CASSPRAGGILSNQPQHF
TRBV18 CASSPLPSSNTGELFF
TRBV7-9 CASSLTWGDPGELFF
TRBV19 CASSITSRGSGNTEAFF
TRBV7-6 CASSFREPTPNEKLFF